This entry lists 30 T cell receptor beta chains sequenced from one sample in a study of blood T cell repertoires in COVID-19. Assay used: immunoSEQ multiplex PCR; TCRdb lists only in-frame clones, some missing. The sample includes about 310,000 clones, about 90% seen only once; the top ten take less than 3.5%. The sequenced sample consisted of peripheral blood. These receptors were collected from a woman in her twenties or thirties with COVID-19, enrolled during active disease.

This chain links TRBV2 with TRBJ2-7, with a weak D call TRBD1 (5 bases). Trimming took off 7 bases at V and 4 bases at J, with 8 bases between the two ends. Germline V CDR1 and CDR2: SNHLY, FYNNEI. The CDR3 loop spans 11 amino acids. For the CDR3, the DNA is TGTGCCAGCACGGACACTTACGAGCAGTACTTC. Translating it yields CASTDTYEQYF.

The rearrangement uses TRBV6-1 and TRBJ2-5, with 11 nucleotides matching TRBD2. V shed 2 bases, J shed 2 bases, and the junction held 4 bases outside the gene matches. Germline CDR1 and CDR2: MNHNS and SASEGT. The CDR3 length is 16 residues. CDR3 sequence: CASSENSGRVQETQYF. For the CDR3, the DNA is TGTGCCAGCAGTGAAAATAGCGGGAGGGTACAAGAGACCCAGTACTTC.

The rearrangement joins TRBV11-3 to TRBJ1-1; no clear D gene. Trimming pared 3 bases from V and 8 bases from J, leaving 13 bases between. CDR1 is SGHNT and CDR2 is YENEEA in the germline V gene. The CDR3 is 13 residues long. Written as DNA, the CDR3 is TGTGCCAGCAGCTTTACAGAGGGTACGGAAGCTTTCTTT. This sequence encodes CASSFTEGTEAFF.

This clone was observed a single time. V gene TRBV6-5 combines with J gene TRBJ2-2, with D possibly matching TRBD1 (5 bases). The V end was cut by 5 bases, the J end by 4 bases, with 14 bases between. This CDR3 is built from 15 residues. Per germline, CDR1 MNHEY and CDR2 SVGAGI. The CDR3 nucleotides are TGTGCCAGCAGTCTCAGGGAAATATTCACCGGGGAGCTGTTTTTT. Amino acid sequence: CASSLREIFTGELFF.

This clone has a single count. Other nucleotide sequences in the sample specify the same CDR3. The rearrangement joins TRBV27 to TRBJ2-1, with D perhaps TRBD2 (5 bases). V was cut by 8 bases and J by 4 bases, with 6 bases left in between. The CDR3 has 11 amino acids. Germline CDR1 reads MNHEY; CDR2 reads SMNVEV (reference sequence). CDR3 region: CASRTYNEQFF. The CDR3 DNA reads as TGTGCCAGCCGGACTTACAATGAGCAGTTCTTC.

The chain combines TRBV5-4 with TRBJ1-1; D gene ambiguous. The V and J ends lost 4 bases and 8 bases respectively, with 15 bases between them. The CDR3 is made up of 13 amino acids. Germline CDR1 reads SGHNT; CDR2 reads YYREEE (reference sequence). In DNA form, the CDR3 reads TGTGCCAGCAGCCAGGAAGTTATGCACGAAGCTTTCTTT. The encoded protein is CASSQEVMHEAFF.

The chain joins TRBV5-1 to TRBJ1-1; 7 positions agree with TRBD1. J gave up 5 bases and V 2 bases, and 3 bases lay outside the gene matches. The length of the CDR3 is 13 residues. CDR1 is SGHRS and CDR2 is YFSETQ in the germline V gene. This CDR3 reads CASSFSGGTEAFF. CDR3 nucleotides: TGCGCCAGCAGCTTTTCAGGGGGAACTGAAGCTTTCTTT.

The CDR3 is CASYRDYGYTF. As DNA, the CDR3 is TGTGCCAGCTACAGGGACTATGGCTACACCTTC. The chain joins TRBV2 to TRBJ1-2; tentatively, D is TRBD1 (6 bases). Germline-derived CDR1 and CDR2 are SNHLY and FYNNEI. The CDR3 sequence is 11 residues long. V was pared by 8 bases and J by 3 bases, with 7 bases between.

The V call is TRBV3-1 (or the pseudogene TRBV3-2), the J call TRBJ1-5; D is possibly TRBD1 (5 bases). The CDR3 runs to 16 residues. Between the trimmed V and J ends, which lost 0 bases and 7 bases, there was a span of 16 bases. Germline values: CDR1 LGHDT, CDR2 YNNKEL (reference sequence). The DNA for the CDR3 is TGTGCCAGCAGCCAAGATACTCCGGGGGAAAACCAGCCCCAGCATTTT. This sequence encodes CASSQDTPGENQPQHF.

The V call is TRBV7-2, the J call TRBJ1-2; 7 bases are a match to TRBD1. Losses at the gene ends were 1 base for V and 6 bases for J; bases not matched to a gene: 2. CDR1 and CDR2 from the germline V gene are SGHTA and FQGNSA. This CDR3 contains 13 residues. The CDR3 sequence is CASSLERGHGYTF. CDR3 DNA: TGTGCCAGCAGCTTAGAGAGGGGGCATGGCTACACCTTC.

The chain uses TRBV9 and TRBJ2-3, with TRBD1 matching over 8 bases. The ends lost 2 bases at V and 6 bases at J; junction bases unmatched: 5. Germline values: CDR1 SGDLS, CDR2 YYNGEE. The CDR3 is 14 residues long. CDR3 DNA sequence: TGTGCCAGCAGCGTGACAGGGGCCCGCGATACGCAGTATTTT. Protein product: CASSVTGARDTQYF.

The chain uses TRBV5-4 and TRBJ2-7, with unresolved D. The CDR3 extends over 14 amino acids. CDR1 and CDR2 (germline): SGHNT, YYREEE (reference sequence). V dropped 4 bases and J dropped 5 bases, with 16 bases sitting between them. CDR3 residues: CASSVDTMPHEQYF. The CDR3 bases are TGTGCCAGCAGCGTTGACACGATGCCACACGAGCAGTACTTC.

This chain links TRBV5-1 with TRBJ2-2, with unresolved D. Germline loops: CDR1 SGHRS, CDR2 YFSETQ. V was cut by 2 bases and J by 0 bases, with 8 bases left in between. This CDR3 is built from 15 residues. CDR3 residues: CASSLLGSNTGELFF. The CDR3 bases are TGCGCCAGCAGCTTACTGGGCTCGAACACCGGGGAGCTGTTTTTT.

The rearrangement uses TRBV7-2 and TRBJ1-1, with a tentative D call TRBD1 (5 bases). With 1 base removed from V and 3 bases from J, the gap between germline ends came to 24 bases. Germline CDR1 and CDR2: SGHTA and FQGNSA. The CDR3 covers 19 residues. The CDR3 DNA reads as TGTGCCAGCAGCTTAGTAATTAGGGGTTCCGTACCACGGGACACTGAAGCTTTCTTT. Protein product: CASSLVIRGSVPRDTEAFF.

The table lists this clone with a count of one. The genes are TRBV15 and TRBJ2-5; 13 bases map to TRBD2. Trimming took 0 bases from V and 1 from J; bases not matched to a gene: 8. CDR1 is LNHNV, CDR2 YYDKDF, per germline (reference sequence). The CDR3 is 19 amino acids. The CDR3 coding sequence is TGTGCCACCAGCAGAGACGCGGGTGGGACTAGCGGGGCCCAAGAGACCCAGTACTTC. It translates to CATSRDAGGTSGAQETQYF.

This chain links TRBV30 with TRBJ1-1, with D possibly matching TRBD1 (5 bases). CDR3 length: 13 amino acids. V lost 8 bases, J lost 0 bases, and 13 bases lay in between. CDR1 is GTSNPN, CDR2 SVGIG, per germline (reference sequence). The CDR3 sequence: CALRLGLNTEAFF. CDR3 bases: TGTGCCCTACGGCTGGGGCTGAACACTGAAGCTTTCTTT.

The CDR3 loop reads CAKRRGESPLHF. The DNA for the CDR3 is TGTGCCAAAAGGCGGGGGGAATCACCCCTCCACTTT. The chain carries TRBV2 and TRBJ1-6; D is possibly TRBD1 (5 bases). Germline V gene lookup returns CDR1 SNHLY and CDR2 FYNNEI. V gave up 10 bases and J gave up 10 bases, with 14 bases separating them. This CDR3 comprises 12 residues.

This chain uses TRBV6-5 with TRBJ2-5, with D possibly matching TRBD2 (7 bases). V was trimmed by 6 bases and J by 5 bases, leaving 13 bases between them. Per germline, CDR1 MNHEY and CDR2 SVGAGI. The CDR3 runs to 13 residues. The CDR3 sequence is CASSKGGLETQYF. The CDR3 DNA is TGTGCCAGCAGCAAGGGGGGGCTGGAGACCCAGTACTTC.

The chain recombines TRBV5-4 with TRBJ1-6, with TRBD1 identical over 7 bases. Germline V gene sequence: CDR1 SGHNT, CDR2 YYREEE (reference sequence). This CDR3 has 14 residues. The J segment lost 9 bases and the V segment lost 4 bases, leaving 7 bases of the junction unmatched. This CDR3 reads CASSRDRDGSPLHF. The CDR3 region has the DNA TGTGCCAGCAGCCGTGACAGGGATGGTTCACCCCTCCACTTT.

The chain recombines TRBV11-3 with TRBJ2-1, with D perhaps TRBD2 (5 bases). In germline, CDR1 is SGHNT, CDR2 YENEEA. The CDR3 extends over 14 amino acids. V was clipped by 0 bases and J by 3 bases, with 6 bases between them. CDR3 protein: CASSLDGNYNEQFF. DNA of the CDR3: TGTGCCAGCAGCTTAGACGGGAACTACAATGAGCAGTTCTTC. The full variable domain, in which reference TRBV11-3 and TRBJ2-1 provide the parts outside the CDR3, is EAGVVQSPRYKIIEKKQPVAFWCNPISGHNTLYWYLQNLGQGPELLIRYENEEAVDDSQLPKDRFSAERLKGVDSTLKIQPAELGDSAVYLCASSLDGNYNEQFFGPGTRLTVL.

The chain has TRBV19 and TRBJ1-4, with 9 nucleotides matching TRBD1. The CDR3 is 16 residues long. V lost 7 bases and J lost 4; bases outside the gene matches: 10. Germline V lookup: CDR1 LNHDA, CDR2 SQIVND (reference sequence). The CDR3 DNA sequence: TGTGCCAGTATGGAAGGACAGGGGTCTTTTAATGAAAAACTGTTTTTT. Translated, it gives CASMEGQGSFNEKLFF.

In its sample, this clone was seen once. V usage is TRBV3-1 (or the pseudogene TRBV3-2) and J usage is TRBJ2-1; D gene ambiguous. From germline, CDR1 is LGHDT and CDR2 YNNKEL (reference sequence). The ends were cut back, 4 bases at V and 0 bases at J, with 7 bases in the middle. The CDR3 totals 14 residues. The CDR3 sequence: CASSPRSSYNEQFF. The CDR3 DNA reads TGTGCCAGCAGCCCTAGAAGCTCCTACAATGAGCAGTTCTTC.

This chain's CDR3 is CASSLDLREGREQYF. Written as DNA, the CDR3 is TGCGCCAGCAGCTTGGATCTGCGGGAGGGCCGCGAGCAGTACTTC. The chain recombines TRBV5-1 with TRBJ2-7, with 9 positions matching TRBD2. Germline-derived CDR1 and CDR2 are SGHRS and YFSETQ. There are 15 residues in the CDR3. Trimming took 0 bases from V and 6 from J; bases not matched to a gene: 7. Looking up the rest from reference TRBV5-1 and TRBJ2-7 gives the full variable domain: KAGVTQTPRYLIKTRGQQVTLSCSPISGHRSVSWYQQTPGQGLQFLFEYFSETQRNKGNFPGRFSGRQFSNSRSEMNVSTLELGDSALYLCASSLDLREGREQYFGPGTRLTVT.

The chain has TRBV3-1 (or the pseudogene TRBV3-2) and TRBJ2-1, with a possible D match to TRBD2 (6 bases). This CDR3 contains 16 residues. Trimming pared 0 bases from V and 4 bases from J, leaving 13 bases between. CDR1 LGHDT and CDR2 YNNKEL come from the germline V gene (reference sequence). The DNA of the CDR3 is TGTGCCAGCAGCCAAGATGGGGGGAAGGGATACAATGAGCAGTTCTTC. Amino acids: CASSQDGGKGYNEQFF.

J is TRBJ1-1 and V is TRBV2; no definite D call. Between the trimmed V and J ends, which lost 4 bases and 3 bases, there was a span of 9 bases. CDR1 is SNHLY, CDR2 FYNNEI, per germline. CDR3 length: 13 residues. The CDR3: CASSVLPDTEAFF. CDR3 DNA sequence: TGTGCCAGCAGTGTTTTACCAGACACTGAAGCTTTCTTT.

The V gene is TRBV5-1, the J gene TRBJ1-1; tentative D call: TRBD1 (5 bases). There are 17 residues in the CDR3. Trimming took 0 bases from V and 3 from J, leaving 18 bases between them. The germline CDR1 and CDR2 sequences are SGHRS and YFSETQ. CDR3 nucleotide sequence: TGCGCCAGCAGCTTGGTGGGGGGACGGGGGACGGACACTGAAGCTTTCTTT. Amino acids: CASSLVGGRGTDTEAFF.

The chain couples TRBV5-4 to TRBJ1-1; perhaps TRBD1 as D (6 bases). V was shortened by 4 bases and J by 4 bases, with 17 bases between the two germline ends. CDR3 length: 15 residues. Per the germline V gene, CDR1 is SGHNT and CDR2 is YYREEE (reference sequence). The CDR3 sequence: CASSKRQAGGTEAFF. The CDR3, as DNA: TGTGCCAGCAGCAAGAGACAGGCGGGGGGCACTGAAGCTTTCTTT.

V gene TRBV14 combines with J gene TRBJ2-1; tentative D call: TRBD1 (5 bases). Trimming took off 3 bases at V and 7 bases at J, with 16 bases between the two ends. Germline values: CDR1 SGHDN, CDR2 FVKESK. The CDR3 length is 15 residues. The chain's CDR3 is CASSHPIGARNEQFF. CDR3 nucleotide sequence: TGTGCCAGCAGCCATCCGATAGGGGCCCGGAATGAGCAGTTCTTC.

The CDR3 sequence is CASNPNSVQETQYF. CDR3 in DNA: TGTGCCAGCAACCCCAACTCGGTCCAAGAGACCCAGTACTTC. The genes are TRBV28 and TRBJ2-5; D gene unclear. Trimming cost V 7 bases and J 1 base, with 13 bases left between them. Germline V CDR1 and CDR2: MDHEN, SYDVKM. The CDR3 covers 14 residues.

This chain links TRBV30 with TRBJ1-5; TRBD1 might be the D (5 bases). Germline V gene lookup returns CDR1 GTSNPN and CDR2 SVGIG (reference sequence). Trimming shortened V by 0 bases and J by 5 bases, and 8 bases separated the two germline ends. The CDR3 is 13 amino acids. This CDR3 reads CAWSVGEYQPQHF. CDR3 nucleotides: TGTGCCTGGAGTGTAGGGGAATATCAGCCCCAGCATTTT.